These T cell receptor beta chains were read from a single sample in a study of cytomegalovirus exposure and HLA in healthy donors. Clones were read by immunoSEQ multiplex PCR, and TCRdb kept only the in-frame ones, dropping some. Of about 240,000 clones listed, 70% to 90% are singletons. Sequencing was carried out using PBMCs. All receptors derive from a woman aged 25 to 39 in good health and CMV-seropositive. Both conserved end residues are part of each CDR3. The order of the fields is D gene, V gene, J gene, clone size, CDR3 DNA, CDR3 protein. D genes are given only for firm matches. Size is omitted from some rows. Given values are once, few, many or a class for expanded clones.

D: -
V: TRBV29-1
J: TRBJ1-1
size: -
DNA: TGCAGCGGTGGACTAGGGGGTGACACTGAAGCTTTCTTT
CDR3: CSGGLGGDTEAFF

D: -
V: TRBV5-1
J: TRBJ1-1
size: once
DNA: TGCGCCAGCAGCTCCCAGGGAGGGGACACTGAAGCTTTCTTT
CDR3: CASSSQGGDTEAFF

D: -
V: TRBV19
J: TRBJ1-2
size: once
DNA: TGTGCCAGTAGATCAGAATTTAACCCGGGACACCCAATCTATGGCTACACCTTC
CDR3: CASRSEFNPGHPIYGYTF

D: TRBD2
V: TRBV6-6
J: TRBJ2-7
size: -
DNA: TGTGCCAGCAGTAATCCGGGACTAGCGAACTACGAGCAGTACTTC
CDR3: CASSNPGLANYEQYF

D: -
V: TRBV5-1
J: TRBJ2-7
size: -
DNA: TGCGCCAGCAGCTTGGTTCGGGGGGCGGAGGGAGGCGCTTACTTC
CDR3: CASSLVRGAEGGAYF

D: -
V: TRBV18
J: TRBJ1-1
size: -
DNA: TGTGCCAGCTCACCCGGACAGACTGAAGCTTTCTTT
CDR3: CASSPGQTEAFF

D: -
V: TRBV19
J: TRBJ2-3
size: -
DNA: TGTGCCAGTAGTGTGGACAGTAGCACAGATACGCAGTATTTT
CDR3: CASSVDSSTDTQYF

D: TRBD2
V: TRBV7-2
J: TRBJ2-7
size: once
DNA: TGTGCCAGCAGCCTGCTAGCGGGAGATGTCGAGCAGTACTTC
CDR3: CASSLLAGDVEQYF

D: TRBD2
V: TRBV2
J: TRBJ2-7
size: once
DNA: TGTGCCAGCCGCGAGGAGGGGAGGGTAACCTACGAGCAGTACTTC
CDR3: CASREEGRVTYEQYF

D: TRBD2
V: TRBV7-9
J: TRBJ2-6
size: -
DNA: TGTGCCAGCAGACTAGCGGTCTCTGGGGCCAACGTCCTGACTTTC
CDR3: CASRLAVSGANVLTF

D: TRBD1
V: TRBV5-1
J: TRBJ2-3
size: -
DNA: TGCGCCAGCAGGGTTGGACAGGCCACAGATACGCAGTATTTT
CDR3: CASRVGQATDTQYF

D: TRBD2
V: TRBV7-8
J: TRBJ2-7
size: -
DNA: TGTGCCAGCAGCCCGTGGACTAGCTCCTACGAGCAGTACTTC
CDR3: CASSPWTSSYEQYF

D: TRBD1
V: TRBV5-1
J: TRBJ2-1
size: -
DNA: TGCGCCAGCAGCTTGGGGGGACAGGCCAATGAGCAGTTCTTC
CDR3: CASSLGGQANEQFF

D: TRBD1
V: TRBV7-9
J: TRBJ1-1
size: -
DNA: TGTGCCAGCAGCCCACGGACAGGGCTAATGAACACTGAAGCTTTCTTT
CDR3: CASSPRTGLMNTEAFF

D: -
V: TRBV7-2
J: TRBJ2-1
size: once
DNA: TGTGCCAGCAGCTTCCACTCTAGCGATAACTCCTACAATGAGCAGTTCTTC
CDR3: CASSFHSSDNSYNEQFF

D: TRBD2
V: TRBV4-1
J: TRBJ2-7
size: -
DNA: TGCGCCAGCAGCCAAGTCGGGAGGGCCTCATTTCCATACGAGCAGTACTTC
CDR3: CASSQVGRASFPYEQYF

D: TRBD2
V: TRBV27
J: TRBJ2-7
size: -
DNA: TGTGCCAGCAGTTCCCAACTAGCGGGAGGTACCTACGAGCAGTACTTC
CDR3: CASSSQLAGGTYEQYF